A single sample is the source of the 10 T cell receptor beta chains below, sequenced in a study of cytomegalovirus exposure and HLA in healthy donors. The primer mix had 60 Vbeta and 13 Jbeta primers. Clones were sequenced by immunoSEQ multiplex PCR, and TCRdb holds only the in-frame ones, with some missing. The table shows fewer than 70,000 clones, with roughly two thirds occurring only once. Sequenced: PBMCs. Source of these receptors: a male donor in good health and CMV-seropositive.

CDR3: CASSSDGYSNQPQHF. In nucleotides, the CDR3 is TGCGCCAGCAGCTCAGACGGGTATAGCAATCAGCCCCAGCATTTT. The chain has TRBV5-1 and TRBJ1-5; no definite D call. Trimming removed 3 bases at V and 0 bases at J, with 10 bases between. Germline assignment: CDR1 SGHRS and CDR2 YFSETQ. The CDR3 runs to 15 residues. The full variable domain, its missing parts supplied by reference TRBV5-1 and TRBJ1-5, is KAGVTQTPRYLIKTRGQQVTLSCSPISGHRSVSWYQQTPGQGLQFLFEYFSETQRNKGNFPGRFSGRQFSNSRSEMNVSTLELGDSALYLCASSSDGYSNQPQHFGDGTRLSIL.

This clone was detected a few times. This chain uses TRBV7-9 with TRBJ1-3; 7 bases agree with TRBD1. V shed 2 bases, J shed 2 bases, and the junction held 0 bases outside the gene matches. CDR1 and CDR2 (germline): SEHNR, FQNEAQ (reference sequence). The CDR3 extends over 14 amino acids. CDR3 sequence (DNA): TGTGCCAGCAGCTTACAGGGGGCTGGAAACACCATATATTTT. It encodes CASSLQGAGNTIYF. The full variable domain, its missing parts supplied by reference TRBV7-9 and TRBJ1-3, is DTGVSQNPRHKITKRGQNVTFRCDPISEHNRLYWYRQTLGQGPEFLTYFQNEAQLEKSRLLSDRFSAERPKGSFSTLEIQRTEQGDSAMYLCASSLQGAGNTIYFGEGSWLTVV.

The V and J genes are TRBV6-6 and TRBJ1-2, with D perhaps TRBD1 (5 bases). The length of the CDR3 is 12 residues. Trimming removed 8 bases at V and 6 bases at J, with 13 bases between. Looked up from germline, CDR1 is MNHNY and CDR2 is SVGAGI (reference sequence). The CDR3 nucleotides are TGTGCCAGCGTCGACAGCTCCCATGGCTACACCTTC. This encodes CASVDSSHGYTF.

The chain carries TRBV4-1 and TRBJ1-1, with D hard to call. This CDR3 has 15 residues. Germline CDR1 is MGHRA and CDR2 is YSYEKL. The ends were cut back, 2 bases at V and 2 bases at J, with 12 bases in the middle. The CDR3 is CASSQPRRGNTEAFF. CDR3 DNA: TGCGCCAGCAGCCAACCTAGGAGAGGAAACACTGAAGCTTTCTTT.

This chain joins TRBV6-6 and TRBJ1-2, with a weak D call TRBD1 (6 bases). V was cut by 0 bases and J by 3 bases, with 11 bases left in between. Germline-derived CDR1 and CDR2 are MNHNY and SVGAGI (reference sequence). This CDR3 is 15 amino acids long. The chain's CDR3 is CASSYSPGHHYGYTF. The CDR3 coding sequence is TGTGCCAGCAGTTACTCCCCGGGACACCACTATGGCTACACCTTC.

The V call is TRBV27, the J call TRBJ1-2, with TRBD1 matching 8 bases. Trimming at V came to 5 bases and at J to 6 bases, leaving 14 bases not matched to a gene. This CDR3 has 16 amino acids. From germline, CDR1 is MNHEY and CDR2 SMNVEV (reference sequence). The CDR3 here is CASSPLMARGRDGYTF. CDR3 DNA sequence: TGTGCCAGCAGTCCCCTTATGGCCAGGGGGCGGGATGGCTACACCTTC.

The rearrangement joins TRBV27 to TRBJ2-5; 9 bases align to TRBD1. Gene TRBJ2-7 matches the end of the DNA better, so the J call may be wrong. The germline CDR1 and CDR2 sequences are MNHEY and SMNVEV (reference sequence). The CDR3 has 14 amino acids. The CDR3 loop reads CASGTGGFPAEQYF. CDR3 bases: TGTGCCAGCGGAACAGGGGGCTTCCCGGCCGAGCAGTACTTC.

The rearrangement links TRBV10-3 to TRBJ2-2, with 13 positions matching TRBD2. The ends lost 11 bases at V and 0 bases at J; junction bases unmatched: 9. The CDR3 has 17 residues. Germline CDR1 and CDR2: ENHRY and SYGVKD. The CDR3 is CAVRGGLAGSNTGELFF. Here the CDR3 DNA reads TGTGCCGTTAGAGGGGGACTAGCGGGGTCGAACACCGGGGAGCTGTTTTTT.

The chain uses TRBV7-2 and TRBJ2-5, with TRBD2 matching over 9 bases. The junction had 8 bases not matched to a gene; V was cut back by 1 base and J by 5 bases. The CDR3 covers 16 residues. The V gene's germline CDR1 is SGHTA and CDR2 FQGNSA. The CDR3 DNA follows: TGTGCCAGCAGCTTAGGAGCGGCGGGGGGGCGGGAGACCCAGTACTTC. Protein sequence: CASSLGAAGGRETQYF.

The chain carries TRBV6-4 and TRBJ2-1; tentatively, D is TRBD1 (5 bases). CDR1 and CDR2 from the germline V gene are MRHNA and SNTAGT. V lost 5 bases, J lost 8 bases, and 19 bases lay in between. The CDR3 is made up of 15 amino acids. The CDR3 DNA follows: TGTGCCAGCAGTCGTGGGCGGCAGGGTACCGATGAGCAGTTCTTC. It codes for CASSRGRQGTDEQFF.